These 10 T cell receptor beta chains were sequenced from one sample in a study of shared clonotypes between healthy human individuals. Clones were read by immunoSEQ multiplex PCR, and TCRdb kept only the in-frame ones, dropping some. The table has under 600,000 clones, around 81% seen once. The specimen was PBMCs. The origin of the receptors is a woman in her thirties or forties in good health. Some clones in this sample may be carry-over from other donors' samples.

This clone was detected only once. A junction end diverges from the germline sequence, so it may reflect a read error. V gene TRBV30 combines with J gene TRBJ1-5, with D uncertain. Germline V lookup: CDR1 GTSNPN, CDR2 SVGIG (reference sequence). The CDR3 totals 16 residues. For the CDR3, the DNA is TGTGCCTGGAGTGTAGGGAGTGACTATAGCAATCAGTCCCAGCATTTT. Its protein product is CAWSVGSDYSNQSQHF.

Many counts were recorded for this clone. This sequence joins TRBV7-9 and TRBJ2-3; 8 bases fit TRBD2. V shed 4 bases and J 1 base; nucleotides not matched to a gene: 4. The CDR3 has 15 amino acids. Germline V gives CDR1 SEHNR, CDR2 FQNEAQ (reference sequence). The CDR3 nucleotides are TGTGCCAGCAGCTCGCCGGGACTAGGCACAGATACGCAGTATTTT. Translated: CASSSPGLGTDTQYF.

This chain links TRBV19 with TRBJ1-2, with TRBD1 as a possible D gene (5 bases). This CDR3 spans 15 amino acids. Germline CDR1 LNHDA, CDR2 SQIVND (reference sequence). Trimming removed 3 bases from V and 8 bases from J, with 19 bases in between. The CDR3 DNA sequence: TGTGCCAGTAGTATGGTAGGGGCTATTCTGGAAGGCTACACCTTC. Translation: CASSMVGAILEGYTF.

This clone was counted only a few times. V usage is TRBV11-2 and J usage is TRBJ2-3; TRBD1 or TRBD2 may be the D gene (6 bases each). Per germline, CDR1 SGHAT and CDR2 FQNNGV. V dropped 2 bases and J dropped 2 bases, with 11 bases sitting between them. The CDR3 loop spans 15 amino acids. CDR3 nucleotides: TGTGCCAGCAGCTTATCGGGGGCTTTCACAGATACGCAGTATTTT. This sequence encodes CASSLSGAFTDTQYF.

The genes are TRBV2 and TRBJ2-1; 7 nucleotides agree with TRBD2. The CDR3 sequence is 12 residues long. Germline CDR1 reads SNHLY; CDR2 reads FYNNEI. V gave up 8 bases and J gave up 7 bases; unmatched junction bases: 5. For the CDR3, the DNA is TGTGCCAGCGGCAGGACTAGAAATGAGCAGTTCTTC. It specifies CASGRTRNEQFF.

The chain links TRBV11-2 to TRBJ1-4; D call uncertain. Deletions cut 5 bases from V and 6 bases from J, with 10 bases between. Germline V gives CDR1 SGHAT, CDR2 FQNNGV. The CDR3 is 13 residues long. CDR3 in amino acids: CASSPRLYEKLFF. CDR3 sequence (DNA): TGTGCCAGCAGCCCACGGCTGTATGAAAAACTGTTTTTT.

V usage is TRBV13 and J usage is TRBJ1-2; 10 bases match TRBD1. The CDR3 is 16 residues long. The germline V gene encodes CDR1 PRHDT and CDR2 FYEKMQ (reference sequence). J was trimmed by 8 bases and V by 5 bases; bases with no gene match: 14. The CDR3 here is CASSPGTGVAVRGYTF. Here the CDR3 DNA reads TGTGCCAGCAGCCCGGGGACAGGGGTTGCCGTTCGGGGCTACACCTTC.

The V call is TRBV2, the J call TRBJ2-3, with no clear D. Trimming cost V 4 bases and J 6 bases, with 5 bases left between them. The CDR3 runs 11 residues. Germline values: CDR1 SNHLY, CDR2 FYNNEI. The CDR3 DNA reads TGTGCCAGCAGTGTACGGGATACGCAGTATTTT. Amino acids: CASSVRDTQYF.

This clone has only one observation. The chain recombines TRBV9 with TRBJ2-5; 10 positions agree with TRBD2. Germline CDR1 SGDLS, CDR2 YYNGEE. This CDR3 is built from 14 residues. J gave up 5 bases and V 6 bases, and 7 bases lay outside the gene matches. CDR3 sequence (DNA): TGTGCCAGCACTGCTAGCGGGGGTCGGGAGACCCAGTACTTC. Translated: CASTASGGRETQYF.

The chain links TRBV19 to TRBJ1-1; D gene ambiguous. Germline V CDR1 and CDR2: LNHDA, SQIVND (reference sequence). Trimming shortened V by 3 bases and J by 5 bases, and 13 bases separated the two germline ends. This CDR3 comprises 14 residues. CDR3 residues: CASSISYTGTEAFF. As DNA, the CDR3 is TGTGCCAGTAGTATCTCGTATACGGGGACTGAAGCTTTCTTT.